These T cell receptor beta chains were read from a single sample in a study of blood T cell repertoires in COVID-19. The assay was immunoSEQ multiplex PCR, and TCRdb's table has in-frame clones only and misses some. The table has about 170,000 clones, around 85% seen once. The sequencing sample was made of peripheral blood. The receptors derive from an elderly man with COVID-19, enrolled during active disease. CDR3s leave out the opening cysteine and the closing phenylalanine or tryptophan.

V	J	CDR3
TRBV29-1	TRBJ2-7	SVVSPGAYEQY
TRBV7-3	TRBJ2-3	ASSLTSGGTDTQY
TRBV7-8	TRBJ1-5	ASSRETGISNQPQH
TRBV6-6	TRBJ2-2	ASSYSQNTGELF
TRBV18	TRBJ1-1	ASSLLGPNEAF
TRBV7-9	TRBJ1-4	ASSTGTGDEKLF
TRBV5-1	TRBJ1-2	ASSLATVRGGDGYT
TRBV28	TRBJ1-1	ASSLEVTEAF
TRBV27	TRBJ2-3	ASSQQAPRDTQY
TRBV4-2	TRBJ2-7	ASSPAGGVSYEQY
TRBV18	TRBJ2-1	ASSRQGPYNEQF
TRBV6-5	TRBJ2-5	ASSSRGQETQY
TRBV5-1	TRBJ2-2	ASSLAANTGELF
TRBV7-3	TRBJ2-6	ASSLGLAAGANVLT
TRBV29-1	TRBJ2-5	SVDPMTGQETQY
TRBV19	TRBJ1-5	ASSIARQGNQPQH
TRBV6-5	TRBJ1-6	ASTLSQMDNSPLH
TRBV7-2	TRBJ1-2	ASSRNSRLWDGYT
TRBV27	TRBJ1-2	ASSFSGGFYGYT
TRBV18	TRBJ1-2	ASSPNSLRASNYGYT
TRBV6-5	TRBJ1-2	ASRMDSNYGYT
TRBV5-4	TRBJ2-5	ASSDRGADRETQY
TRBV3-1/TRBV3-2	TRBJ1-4	ASSRRGPNEKLF
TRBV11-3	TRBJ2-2	ASSLRGGANTGELF
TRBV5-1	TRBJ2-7	ASSLGRDYEQY
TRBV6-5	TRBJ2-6	ASGGQISGANVLT
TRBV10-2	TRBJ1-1	ASSTGNTEAF
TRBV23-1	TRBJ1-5	ASSQSFRVISNQPQH
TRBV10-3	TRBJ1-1	AISESNQGAPEAF
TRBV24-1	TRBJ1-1	ATSDPGRGTEAF
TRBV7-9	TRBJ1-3	ASSEPSGTGVNTIY
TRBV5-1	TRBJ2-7	ASSLGLAAVDEQY
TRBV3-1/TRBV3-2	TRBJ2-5	ASSARVAGAIETQY
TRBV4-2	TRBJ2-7	ASSQRTAYEQY
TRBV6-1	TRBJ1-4	ASSEAAGGKANEKLF
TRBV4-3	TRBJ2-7	ASSQSPWGGGNEQY
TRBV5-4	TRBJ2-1	ASSLQGVREQF
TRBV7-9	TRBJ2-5	ASSLAGAGQETQY
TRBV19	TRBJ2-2	ASRTMSKTGLSTGELF
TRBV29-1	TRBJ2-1	SAEGTRNEQF
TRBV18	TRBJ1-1	ASSPPSRVAF
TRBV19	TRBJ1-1	ASSMGVRPEAF
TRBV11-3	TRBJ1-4	ASSQGVNEKLF
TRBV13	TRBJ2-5	ASSYYGTGVETQY
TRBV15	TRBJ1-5	ATSPRGDGNQPQH
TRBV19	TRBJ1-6	ASMDRVNSPLH
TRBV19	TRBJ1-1	ASRLGADTEAF
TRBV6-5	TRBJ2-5	ACRPRRRETQY
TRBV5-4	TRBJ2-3	ASSSLDYLAGITDTQY
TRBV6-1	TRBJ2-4	ASSEDMFAKNIQY
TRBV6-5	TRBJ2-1	ASSYDAGVYNEQF
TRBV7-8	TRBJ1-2	ASTQQMGTASYT
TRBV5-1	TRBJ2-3	ASSPGTGGRGDTQY